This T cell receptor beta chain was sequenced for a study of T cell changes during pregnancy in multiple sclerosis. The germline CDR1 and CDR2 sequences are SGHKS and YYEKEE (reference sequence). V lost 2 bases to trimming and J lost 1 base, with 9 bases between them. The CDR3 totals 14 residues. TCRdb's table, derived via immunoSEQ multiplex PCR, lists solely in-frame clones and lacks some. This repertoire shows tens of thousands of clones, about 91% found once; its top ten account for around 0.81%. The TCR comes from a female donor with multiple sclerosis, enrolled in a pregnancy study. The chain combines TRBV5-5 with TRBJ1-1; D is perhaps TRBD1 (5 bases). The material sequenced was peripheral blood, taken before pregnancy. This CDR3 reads CASSFDSWNTEAFF. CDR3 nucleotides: TGTGCCAGCAGCTTCGACAGTTGGAACACTGAAGCTTTCTTT.